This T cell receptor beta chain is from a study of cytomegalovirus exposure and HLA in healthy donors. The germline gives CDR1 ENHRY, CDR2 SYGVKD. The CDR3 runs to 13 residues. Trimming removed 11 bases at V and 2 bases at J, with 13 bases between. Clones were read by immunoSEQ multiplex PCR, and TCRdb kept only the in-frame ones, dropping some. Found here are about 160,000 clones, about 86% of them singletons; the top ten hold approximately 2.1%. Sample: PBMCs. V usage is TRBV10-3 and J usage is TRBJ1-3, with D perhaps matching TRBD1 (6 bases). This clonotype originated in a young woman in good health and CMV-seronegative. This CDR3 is CAASDRTGNTIYF. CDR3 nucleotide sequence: TGTGCCGCCTCGGACAGAACTGGAAACACCATATATTTT.